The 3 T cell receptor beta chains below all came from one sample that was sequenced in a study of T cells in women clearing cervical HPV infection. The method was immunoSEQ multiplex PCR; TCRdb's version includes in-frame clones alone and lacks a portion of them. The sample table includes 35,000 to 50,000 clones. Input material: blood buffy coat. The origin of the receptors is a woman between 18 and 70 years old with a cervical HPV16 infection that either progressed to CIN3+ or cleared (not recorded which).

This CDR3 is CASSPPYRHNEQFF. The sequenced CDR3 bases are TGTGCCAGCAGCCCGCCGTACAGACACAATGAG. The V gene is TRBV11-2, the J gene TRBJ2-1; the D is unclear. The read is 3 residues too short to cover the CDR3 end, so that end is filled in from the germline J gene. The CDR3 consists of 14 residues. Germline lookup yields CDR1 SGHAT and CDR2 FQNNGV. Trimming cost V 5 bases and J 5 bases, with 13 bases left between them.

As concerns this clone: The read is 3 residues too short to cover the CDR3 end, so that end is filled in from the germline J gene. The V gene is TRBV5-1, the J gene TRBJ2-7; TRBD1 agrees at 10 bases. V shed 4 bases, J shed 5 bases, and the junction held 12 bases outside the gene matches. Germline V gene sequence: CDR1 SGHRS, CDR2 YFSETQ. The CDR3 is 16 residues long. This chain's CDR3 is CASSGGQGKLGNEQYF. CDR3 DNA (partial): TGCGCCAGCAGCGGGGGACAGGGGAAATTGGGAAACGAG.

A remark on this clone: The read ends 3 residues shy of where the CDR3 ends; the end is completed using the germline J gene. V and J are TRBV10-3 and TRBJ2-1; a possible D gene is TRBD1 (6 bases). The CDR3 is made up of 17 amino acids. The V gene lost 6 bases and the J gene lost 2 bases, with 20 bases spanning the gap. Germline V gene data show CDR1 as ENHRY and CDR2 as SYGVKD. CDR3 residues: CAISPQAAGVTYNEQFF. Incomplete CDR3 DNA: TGTGCCATCAGCCCCCAAGCCGCAGGGGTAACCTACAATGAG.